This entry lists 6 T cell receptor beta chains sequenced from one sample in a study of monozygotic twins with inflammatory bowel disease. No DNA is given; TCRdb re-called the 5' RACE reads and lists each CDR3 protein once. The sample has roughly 150,000 distinct CDR3 sequences; the top ten hold about 2.6%. The specimen was blood. The receptors here all came from a human donor with ulcerative colitis or Crohn's disease, or a healthy co-twin of an affected twin (not recorded which).

The V call is TRBV6-1, the J call TRBJ1-5. The CDR3 contains 15 residues. The V gene's germline CDR1 is MNHNS and CDR2 SASEGT. The CDR3 loop is CASSEGIHSNQPQHF.

The chain employs TRBV6-2 or TRBV6-3 and TRBJ1-5. The CDR3 spans 15 residues. The germline gives CDR1 MNHEY, CDR2 SVGEGT. CDR3 region: CASSYPTGSWQPQHF.

The chain links TRBV7-2 to TRBJ2-7; with no DNA, the TCRdb D assignment of TRBD1 cannot be verified. CDR1 and CDR2 (germline): SGHTA, FQGNSA. The CDR3 has 15 residues. The CDR3 sequence is CASSLGGTVSYEQYF.

The V and J genes are TRBV7-2 and TRBJ1-3; TCRdb designates TRBD1, a call that cannot be tested without DNA. In germline, CDR1 is SGHTA, CDR2 FQGNSA. The CDR3 extends over 16 amino acids. CDR3 amino acids: CASSLATGLSGNTIYF.

The gene calls are TRBV20-1 and TRBJ1-5. The V gene's germline CDR1 is DFQATT and CDR2 SNEGSKA (reference sequence). The CDR3 runs 13 residues. The CDR3 here is CSARVGSNQPQHF.

The gene calls are TRBV18 and TRBJ2-7; TCRdb's D call of TRBD2 is untestable without DNA. The CDR3 is 18 residues long. Germline V gene data show CDR1 as KGHSH and CDR2 as LQKENI. CDR3 loop: CASSPPRTSGRSSYEQYF.